This T cell receptor beta chain was sequenced in a study of somatic mutations in cytotoxic T cells in rheumatoid arthritis. Study findings and constraints: Greater age accompanied higher CD8+ clonality in rheumatoid arthritis patients, a pattern that was absent in healthy controls. Unknown were the antigen targets of the expanded CD8+ clones. The slight TRBV07 underrepresentation in rheumatoid arthritis patients was not adjusted for multiple comparisons.

For this clone: Its antigen remains unidentified.

Of the blood donors acting as healthy controls, 55% were female, and their median age was around 50 years (range roughly 21-70). Sequencing was performed with immunoSEQ multiplex PCR; in TCRdb, only in-frame clones are kept and a portion is missing. Of about 6,700 clones listed, roughly 75% are singletons. CDR1 MRHNA and CDR2 SNTAGT come from the germline V gene. V lost 6 bases, J lost 3 bases, and 5 bases stayed unmatched. The CDR3 length is 15 residues. The receptor comes from a woman in her fifties or sixties in good health. The chain joins TRBV6-4 to TRBJ2-2; 9 positions match TRBD1. The sample comprised CD8+ T cells sorted from blood. The CDR3 sequence: CASSPRTGDTGELFF. The CDR3 DNA sequence: TGTGCCAGCAGCCCCAGGACAGGGGACACCGGGGAGCTGTTTTTT.